These 29 T cell receptor beta chains originate from one sample sequenced in a study of T cell changes during pregnancy in multiple sclerosis. TCRdb's table, derived via immunoSEQ multiplex PCR, lists solely in-frame clones and lacks some. The sample holds about 46,000 clones, around 90% seen once. This specimen was CD8+ T cells from peripheral blood mononuclear cells, taken in the second trimester of pregnancy. The receptors stem from a female donor with multiple sclerosis, enrolled in a pregnancy study.

The chain has TRBV4-1 and TRBJ2-1; the D is unclear. This CDR3 has 13 amino acids. CDR1 is MGHRA and CDR2 is YSYEKL in the germline V gene. The germline V and J ends were trimmed by 0 bases and 5 bases, with 5 bases remaining between them. CDR3 coding DNA: TGCGCCAGCAGCCAAGAACTGAACAATGAGCAGTTCTTC. It specifies CASSQELNNEQFF.

CDR3: CASIPTQRRTYNEQFF. In DNA, the CDR3 is TGTGCCAGCATCCCGACTCAAAGGAGAACCTACAATGAGCAGTTCTTC. This chain joins TRBV2 and TRBJ2-1, with D unclear. V lost 7 bases to trimming and J lost 2 bases, with 18 bases between them. Germline CDR1 reads SNHLY; CDR2 reads FYNNEI. The CDR3 contains 16 residues.

V is TRBV2 and J is TRBJ1-5, with TRBD1 matching 7 bases. CDR1 and CDR2 (germline): SNHLY, FYNNEI. The CDR3 runs to 14 residues. V lost 6 bases and J lost 1; bases outside the gene matches: 3. CDR3 amino acids: CASSEGQSNQPQHF. The CDR3 DNA follows: TGTGCCAGCAGCGAGGGACAGAGCAATCAGCCCCAGCATTTT. Based on the CDR3 plus reference TRBV2 and TRBJ1-5, the full variable domain is EPEVTQTPSHQVTQMGQEVILRCVPISNHLYFYWYRQILGQKVEFLVSFYNNEISEKSEIFDDQFSVERPDGSNFTLKIRSTKLEDSAMYFCASSEGQSNQPQHFGDGTRLSIL.

This chain's CDR3 is CASRSRDSRVSPLHF. CDR3 nucleotide sequence: TGTGCCAGCAGAAGCCGGGACAGCCGTGTTTCACCCCTCCACTTT. V usage is TRBV7-9 and J usage is TRBJ1-6; TRBD1 matches at 7 bases. With V trimmed by 6 bases and J by 9 bases, 11 bases remained unmatched. The CDR3 contains 15 residues. Germline V CDR1 and CDR2: SEHNR, FQNEAQ (reference sequence).

This clone was detected a few times. V is TRBV2 and J is TRBJ1-2, with TRBD1 matching 8 bases. V lost 5 bases and J lost 6; bases outside the gene matches: 2. The germline CDR1 and CDR2 sequences are SNHLY and FYNNEI. The CDR3 sequence is 12 residues long. The CDR3 DNA reads as TGTGCCAGCAGTCAGGGGGCAGATGGCTACACCTTC. This sequence encodes CASSQGADGYTF.

This chain connects TRBV19 to TRBJ2-3, with D possibly TRBD2 on 5 matching bases. V lost 3 bases and J lost 0, with 22 bases in between. Germline V gene sequence: CDR1 LNHDA, CDR2 SQIVND (reference sequence). The CDR3 has 19 residues. This chain's CDR3 is CASSIGPADSPPSTDTQYF. The CDR3 DNA is TGTGCCAGTAGTATTGGCCCCGCGGACTCACCCCCTAGCACAGATACGCAGTATTTT.

The chain combines TRBV6-5 with TRBJ2-5; D ambiguous. The CDR3 runs 13 residues. Germline V gene data show CDR1 as MNHEY and CDR2 as SVGAGI. V was pared by 0 bases and J by 9 bases, with 11 bases between. The CDR3 DNA sequence: TGTGCCAGCAGTTACTCGAGCGCGAGCCCCCAGTACTTC. Residues: CASSYSSASPQYF.

V and J are TRBV7-3 and TRBJ2-1, with 10 bases that match TRBD2. Germline V lookup: CDR1 SGHTA, CDR2 FQGTGA. V trimming: 5 bases; J trimming: 10 bases; junction bases outside the gene matches: 11. The CDR3 length is 15 residues. CDR3 sequence (DNA): TGTGCCAGCAGCCCTTTAAGCGGGGGGGAAAGGGAGCAGTTCTTC. Protein product: CASSPLSGGEREQFF.

On this clone: The junction departs from the called germline gene at one end, perhaps through a read error. CDR3 residues: CASSDPVGQGGSSF. The CDR3 region has the DNA TGTGCCAGCAGTGACCCCGTAGGACAGGGCGGATCTTCCTTC. The chain joins TRBV25-1 to TRBJ1-2; 8 bases map to TRBD1. CDR3 size: 14 residues. Germline V lookup: CDR1 MGHDK, CDR2 SYGVNS.

The rearrangement joins TRBV5-5 to TRBJ2-7; 8 nucleotides align to TRBD2. CDR1 and CDR2 from the germline V gene are SGHKS and YYEKEE (reference sequence). This CDR3 is 15 amino acids long. Losses at the gene ends were 1 base for V and 3 bases for J; bases not matched to a gene: 6. The CDR3 protein is CASSLRRGELYEQYF. The DNA of the CDR3 is TGTGCCAGCAGCTTGAGGCGGGGGGAGCTCTACGAGCAGTACTTC.

V gene TRBV9 combines with J gene TRBJ1-1, with D possibly TRBD1 on 6 matching bases. Between the trimmed V and J ends, which lost 3 bases and 4 bases, there was a span of 10 bases. Germline V gives CDR1 SGDLS, CDR2 YYNGEE. The CDR3 loop spans 13 amino acids. The CDR3 here is CASSGRGGTEAFF. CDR3 coding DNA: TGTGCCAGCAGCGGGCGAGGGGGCACTGAAGCTTTCTTT.

The chain joins TRBV9 to TRBJ1-2, with TRBD1 matching over 10 bases. From germline, CDR1 is SGDLS and CDR2 YYNGEE. The CDR3 has 15 residues. Trimming at V came to 4 bases and at J to 3 bases, leaving 6 bases not matched to a gene. The CDR3 sequence: CASSTSGTGDYGYTF. The CDR3 coding sequence is TGTGCCAGCAGCACCTCCGGGACAGGGGACTATGGCTACACCTTC.

V is TRBV4-1 and J is TRBJ2-7, with 10 bases that match TRBD2. This CDR3 is built from 16 residues. Looked up from germline, CDR1 is MGHRA and CDR2 is YSYEKL. J gave up 1 base and V 0 bases, and 3 bases lay outside the gene matches. The CDR3 DNA reads as TGCGCCAGCAGCCAAGATGTTAGCGGGGGGTCCTACGAGCAGTACTTC. Translating it yields CASSQDVSGGSYEQYF.

V gene TRBV29-1 combines with J gene TRBJ2-2, with TRBD1 identical over 10 bases. The germline CDR1 and CDR2 sequences are SQVTM and ANQGSEA. The CDR3 length is 14 residues. With 6 bases clipped from V and 6 bases from J, the junction kept 7 bases outside the gene matches. The CDR3: CSVMPGTGAGELFF. As DNA, the CDR3 is TGCAGCGTAATGCCCGGGACAGGGGCCGGGGAGCTGTTTTTT.

There are a few counts of this clone. The chain couples TRBV10-3 to TRBJ1-2; D gene ambiguous. The CDR3 consists of 13 residues. Germline V gene data show CDR1 as ENHRY and CDR2 as SYGVKD. V was shortened by 2 bases and J by 4 bases, with 8 bases between the two germline ends. CDR3 loop: CAISEPGSYGYTF. The CDR3 coding sequence is TGTGCCATCAGTGAGCCAGGTAGCTATGGCTACACCTTC.

The V and J genes are TRBV29-1 and TRBJ2-7; TRBD2 matches at 11 bases. Germline CDR1 and CDR2: SQVTM and ANQGSEA. The CDR3 loop spans 16 amino acids. Trimming took 5 bases from V and 3 from J; bases not matched to a gene: 12. The CDR3 DNA sequence: TGCAGCGTTTATACCCTCGGCCTAGCGGGGGGCTACGAGCAGTACTTC. It is translated as CSVYTLGLAGGYEQYF.

The chain is built from TRBV4-1 and TRBJ2-3; D is perhaps TRBD1 (5 bases). The CDR3 spans 14 residues. Trimming pared 6 bases from V and 1 base from J, leaving 11 bases between. Germline CDR1 is MGHRA and CDR2 is YSYEKL. The CDR3 loop reads CASSPQGRTDTQYF. The CDR3 DNA reads TGCGCCAGCAGTCCCCAGGGCCGCACAGATACGCAGTATTTT.

The chain combines TRBV5-6 with TRBJ2-5, with a tentative D call TRBD2 (6 bases). The germline V gene encodes CDR1 SGHDT and CDR2 YYEEEE. The V end was cut by 3 bases, the J end by 4 bases, with 7 bases between. The CDR3 loop spans 12 amino acids. CDR3 DNA sequence: TGTGCCAGCAGCTCGGGGGTAGAGACCCAGTACTTC. Protein: CASSSGVETQYF.

The V gene is TRBV13, the J gene TRBJ2-3; 13 positions agree with TRBD2. V trimming: 5 bases; J trimming: 4 bases; junction bases outside the gene matches: 6. This CDR3 region has 16 residues. The germline CDR1 and CDR2 sequences are PRHDT and FYEKMQ (reference sequence). The CDR3 loop reads CASSPGTSGAPDTQYF. CDR3 in DNA: TGTGCCAGCAGCCCAGGGACTAGCGGGGCGCCAGATACGCAGTATTTT.

The chain joins TRBV19 to TRBJ2-7, with TRBD2 matching over 9 bases. This CDR3 has 15 amino acids. CDR1 is LNHDA, CDR2 SQIVND, per germline (reference sequence). J lost 2 bases, V lost 3 bases, and 5 bases had no gene match. The CDR3 reads CASSMGSGGTYEQYF. The CDR3 nucleotides read TGTGCCAGTAGTATGGGTAGCGGGGGAACCTACGAGCAGTACTTC.

The CDR3 sequence: CASSLKTGYYGYTF. The CDR3 DNA follows: TGTGCCAGCAGTTTGAAAACAGGGTACTATGGCTACACCTTC. J is TRBJ1-2 and V is TRBV27; D is possibly TRBD1 (6 bases). CDR3 length equals 14 residues. Germline V gene lookup returns CDR1 MNHEY and CDR2 SMNVEV (reference sequence). Trimming took 3 bases from V and 3 from J, leaving 11 bases between them.

This chain connects TRBV6-6 to TRBJ2-2; the D is unclear. Germline V CDR1 and CDR2: MNHNY, SVGAGI (reference sequence). Trimming removed 6 bases at V and 3 bases at J, with 5 bases between. The CDR3 consists of 12 residues. The CDR3 DNA reads TGTGCCAGCAGCCAGGACACCGGGGAGCTGTTTTTT. Encoded protein: CASSQDTGELFF.

This clone was seen once. The chain combines TRBV6-1 with TRBJ2-7; 9 bases agree with TRBD1. This CDR3 is built from 13 residues. J lost 4 bases, V lost 8 bases, and 6 bases had no gene match. Germline CDR1 MNHNS, CDR2 SASEGT. In DNA, the CDR3 is TGTGCCAGCCGGAGGGACAGGGTGTACGAGCAGTACTTC. Residues: CASRRDRVYEQYF.

The count of this clone is one. This chain connects TRBV5-6 to TRBJ2-4; 8 nucleotides line up with TRBD1. V trimming: 7 bases; J trimming: 6 bases; junction bases outside the gene matches: 3. This CDR3 has 12 residues. Germline V lookup: CDR1 SGHDT, CDR2 YYEEEE. The CDR3 nucleotides are TGTGCCAGCGGCAGGGGGCGAAACATTCAGTACTTC. Translating gives CASGRGRNIQYF.

This chain's CDR3 is CASTGGSGGGSEQFF. DNA for the CDR3: TGTGCCAGCACCGGGGGTAGCGGGGGGGGGAGTGAGCAGTTCTTC. The chain couples TRBV9 to TRBJ2-1; 11 bases are a match to TRBD2. The J segment lost 9 bases and the V segment lost 6 bases, leaving 11 bases of the junction unmatched. The CDR3 has 15 residues. Germline CDR1 reads SGDLS; CDR2 reads YYNGEE.

The chain links TRBV27 to TRBJ2-2, with D perhaps matching TRBD2 (6 bases). The germline CDR1 and CDR2 sequences are MNHEY and SMNVEV (reference sequence). The CDR3 length is 14 residues. Trimming cost V 3 bases and J 1 base, with 6 bases left between them. For the CDR3, the DNA is TGTGCCAGCAGTTTCGGGGGGAACACCGGGGAGCTGTTTTTT. It specifies CASSFGGNTGELFF.

V gene TRBV7-6 combines with J gene TRBJ1-2; D not certain. Per germline, CDR1 SGHVS and CDR2 FNYEAQ. V was cut by 5 bases and J by 2 bases, with 6 bases left in between. This CDR3 is built from 12 residues. The CDR3 loop is CASSPGNYGYTF. CDR3 nucleotides: TGTGCCAGCAGCCCGGGAAACTATGGCTACACCTTC.

V and J are TRBV12-1 and TRBJ2-5; the D call in the table, TRBD2, was not verified against the DNA. TRBV12-1 is noted as a pseudogene. CDR3 size: 11 residues. The DNA of the CDR3 is TGTGCCAGCAGCTTCCGGGAGACCCAGTACTTC. This codes for CASSFRETQYF.

The CDR3 DNA reads TGTGCCAGCAGCTTAGTGACAGGGGGAGTTGATACGCAGTATTTT. The encoded protein is CASSLVTGGVDTQYF. This chain uses TRBV7-8 with TRBJ2-3, with 9 bases identical to TRBD1. Germline CDR1 SGHVS, CDR2 FQNEAQ. J was trimmed by 6 bases and V by 1 base; bases with no gene match: 5. The CDR3 consists of 15 residues.